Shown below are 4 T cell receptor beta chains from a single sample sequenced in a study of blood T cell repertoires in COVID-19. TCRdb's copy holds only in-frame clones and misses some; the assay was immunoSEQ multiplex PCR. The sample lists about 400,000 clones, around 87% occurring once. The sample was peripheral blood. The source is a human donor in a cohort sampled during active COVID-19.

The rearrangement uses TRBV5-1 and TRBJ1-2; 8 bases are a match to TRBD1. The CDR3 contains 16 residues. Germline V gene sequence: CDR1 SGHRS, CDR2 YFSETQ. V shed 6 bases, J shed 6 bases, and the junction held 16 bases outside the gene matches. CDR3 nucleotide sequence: TGCGCCAGCACCTCTACCGCGTCAGGGGGCGGGGATGGCTACACCTTC. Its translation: CASTSTASGGGDGYTF.

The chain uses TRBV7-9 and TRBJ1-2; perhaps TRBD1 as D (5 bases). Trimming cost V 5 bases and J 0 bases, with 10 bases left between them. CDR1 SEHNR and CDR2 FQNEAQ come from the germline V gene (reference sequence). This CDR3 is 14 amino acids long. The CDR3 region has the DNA TGTGCCAGCAGCAAGACAGAAGCTAACTATGGCTACACCTTC. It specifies CASSKTEANYGYTF.

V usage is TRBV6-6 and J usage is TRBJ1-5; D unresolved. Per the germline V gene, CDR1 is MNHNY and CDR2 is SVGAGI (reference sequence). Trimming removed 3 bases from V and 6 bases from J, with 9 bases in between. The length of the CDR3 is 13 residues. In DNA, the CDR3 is TGTGCCAGCAGTTATGTGTCGGGTCAGCCCCAGCATTTT. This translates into CASSYVSGQPQHF.

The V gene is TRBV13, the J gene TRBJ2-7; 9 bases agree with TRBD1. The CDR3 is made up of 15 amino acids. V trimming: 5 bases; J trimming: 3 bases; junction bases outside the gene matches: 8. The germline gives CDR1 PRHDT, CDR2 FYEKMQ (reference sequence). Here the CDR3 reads CASSQQQGANYEQYF. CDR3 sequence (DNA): TGTGCCAGCAGCCAGCAACAGGGGGCTAACTACGAGCAGTACTTC.